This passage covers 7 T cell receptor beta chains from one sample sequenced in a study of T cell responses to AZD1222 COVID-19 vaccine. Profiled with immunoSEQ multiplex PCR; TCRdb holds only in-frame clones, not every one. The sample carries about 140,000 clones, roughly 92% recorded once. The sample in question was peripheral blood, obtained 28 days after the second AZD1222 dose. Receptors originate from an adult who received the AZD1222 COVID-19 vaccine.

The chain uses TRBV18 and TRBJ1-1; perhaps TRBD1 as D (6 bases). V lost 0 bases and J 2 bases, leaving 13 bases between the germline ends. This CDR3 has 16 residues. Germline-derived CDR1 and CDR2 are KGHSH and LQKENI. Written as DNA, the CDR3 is TGTGCCAGCTCACCACCGGACAGAAACTATAACACTGAAGCTTTCTTT. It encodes CASSPPDRNYNTEAFF.

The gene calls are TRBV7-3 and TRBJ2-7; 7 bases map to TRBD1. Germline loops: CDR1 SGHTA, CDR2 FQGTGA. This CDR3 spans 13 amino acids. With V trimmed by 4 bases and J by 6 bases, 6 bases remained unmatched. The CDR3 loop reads CASSWDSLSEQYF. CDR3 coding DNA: TGTGCCAGCAGCTGGGACAGTCTATCCGAGCAGTACTTC. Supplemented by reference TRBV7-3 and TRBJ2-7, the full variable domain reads GAGVSQTPSNKVTEKGKYVELRCDPISGHTALYWYRQSLGQGPEFLIYFQGTGAADDSGLPNDRFFAVRPEGSVSTLKIQRTERGDSAVYLCASSWDSLSEQYFGPGTRLTVT.

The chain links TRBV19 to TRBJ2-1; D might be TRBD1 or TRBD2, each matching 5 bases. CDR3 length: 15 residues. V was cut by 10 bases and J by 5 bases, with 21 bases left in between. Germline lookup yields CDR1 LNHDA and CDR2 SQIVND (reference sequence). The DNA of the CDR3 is TGTGCCACCCGAGGGGAACAGATGGGACACAATGAGCAGTTCTTC. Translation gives CATRGEQMGHNEQFF.

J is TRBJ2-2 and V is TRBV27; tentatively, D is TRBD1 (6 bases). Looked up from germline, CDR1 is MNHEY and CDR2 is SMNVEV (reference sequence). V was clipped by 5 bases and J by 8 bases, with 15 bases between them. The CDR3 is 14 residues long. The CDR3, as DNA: TGTGCCAGCAGTCCCCTCAGGGGAGTAGGGGAGCTGTTTTTT. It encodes CASSPLRGVGELFF.

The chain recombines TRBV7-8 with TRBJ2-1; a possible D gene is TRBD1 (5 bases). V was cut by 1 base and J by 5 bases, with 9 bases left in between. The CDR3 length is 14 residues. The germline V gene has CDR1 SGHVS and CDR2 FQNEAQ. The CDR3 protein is CASSLDWGNNEQFF. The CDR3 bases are TGTGCCAGCAGCTTAGATTGGGGCAACAATGAGCAGTTCTTC.

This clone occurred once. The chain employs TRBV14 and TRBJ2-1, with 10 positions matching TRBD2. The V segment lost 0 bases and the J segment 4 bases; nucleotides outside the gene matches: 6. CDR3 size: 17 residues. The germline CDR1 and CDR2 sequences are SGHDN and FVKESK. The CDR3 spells CASSQELGLAVYNEQFF. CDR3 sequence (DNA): TGTGCCAGCAGCCAAGAATTAGGACTAGCGGTGTACAATGAGCAGTTCTTC.

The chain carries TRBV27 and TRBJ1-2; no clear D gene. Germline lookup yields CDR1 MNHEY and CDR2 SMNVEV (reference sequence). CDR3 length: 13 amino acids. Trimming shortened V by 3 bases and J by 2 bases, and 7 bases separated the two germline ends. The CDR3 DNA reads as TGTGCCAGCAGTTTCAGGCAAAACTATGGCTACACCTTC. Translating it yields CASSFRQNYGYTF.